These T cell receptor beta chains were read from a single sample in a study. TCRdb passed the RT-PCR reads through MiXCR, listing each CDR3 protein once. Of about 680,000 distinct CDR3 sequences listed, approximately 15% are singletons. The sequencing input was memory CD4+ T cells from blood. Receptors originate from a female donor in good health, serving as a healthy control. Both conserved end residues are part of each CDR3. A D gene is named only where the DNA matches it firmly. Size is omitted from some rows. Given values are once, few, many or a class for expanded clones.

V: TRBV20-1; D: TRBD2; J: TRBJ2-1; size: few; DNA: TGCAGTGCTAGAGATCTCCAAGCGGGAAGGACTTACAATGAGCAGTTCTTC; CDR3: CSARDLQAGRTYNEQFF
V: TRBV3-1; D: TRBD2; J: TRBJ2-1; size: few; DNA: TGTGCCAGCAGCCCGATGGGGCGGGAGGACGTTGCGTTCTTC; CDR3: CASSPMGREDVAFF
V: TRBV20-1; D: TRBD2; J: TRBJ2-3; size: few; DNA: TGCAGTGCTAGAATGAGTGGTGGGGCTAGCGGGTTGGGCACAGATACGCAGTATTTT; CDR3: CSARMSGGASGLGTDTQYF
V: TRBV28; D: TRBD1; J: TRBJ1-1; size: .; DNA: TGTGCCAGCAATATACAGGGGCTCACTGAAGCTTTCTTT; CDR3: CASNIQGLTEAFF
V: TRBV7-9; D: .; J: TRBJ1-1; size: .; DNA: TGTGCCAGCAGCTTCCCAGGGGCGAACACTGAAGCTTTCTTT; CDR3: CASSFPGANTEAFF
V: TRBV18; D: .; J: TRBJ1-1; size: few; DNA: TGTGCCAGCTCAGAGATTGAACAAGCTTTCTTT; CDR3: CASSEIEQAFF
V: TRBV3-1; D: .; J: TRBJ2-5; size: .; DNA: TGTGCCAGCAGCCCGGTCCCAACTAAAGAGACCCAGTACTTC; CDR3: CASSPVPTKETQYF
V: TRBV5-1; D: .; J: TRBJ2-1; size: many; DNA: TGCGCCAGCAGCCTCTCCGCAGGCTCTGAGCAGTTCTTC; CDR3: CASSLSAGSEQFF
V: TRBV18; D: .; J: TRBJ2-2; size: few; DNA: TGTGCCAGCTCACCACCGTCGGGGAAAAGGACGGCCGGGGAGCTGTTTTTT; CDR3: CASSPPSGKRTAGELFF
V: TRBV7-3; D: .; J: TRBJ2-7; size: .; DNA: TGTGCCAGCAGCTACTACAGCCCTGGCGAGCAGTACTTC; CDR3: CASSYYSPGEQYF
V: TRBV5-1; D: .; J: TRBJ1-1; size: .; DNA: TGCGCCAGCAGGCCCGGGGTAATGGACACTGAAGCTTTCTTT; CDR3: CASRPGVMDTEAFF
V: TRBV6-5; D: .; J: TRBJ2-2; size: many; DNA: TGTGCCAGCAGTCCGGCAGGGTACACCGGGGAGCTGTTTTTT; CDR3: CASSPAGYTGELFF
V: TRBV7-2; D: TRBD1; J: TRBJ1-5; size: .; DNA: TGTGCCAGCAGCTTAAATCCAGGACAGGGAAGTCAGCCCCAGCATTTT; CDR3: CASSLNPGQGSQPQHF
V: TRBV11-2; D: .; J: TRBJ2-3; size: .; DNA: TGTGCCAGCAGCTTATTTGAAGGGGGAGATACGCAGTATTTT; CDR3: CASSLFEGGDTQYF
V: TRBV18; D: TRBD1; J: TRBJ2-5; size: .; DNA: TGTGCCAGCTCACCAGGGACAGATGGAGAGACCCAGTACTTC; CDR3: CASSPGTDGETQYF
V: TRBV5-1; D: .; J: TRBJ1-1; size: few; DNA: TGCGCCAGCAGCTTGTTTTTGGGTGGGGACACTGAAGCTTTCTTT; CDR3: CASSLFLGGDTEAFF
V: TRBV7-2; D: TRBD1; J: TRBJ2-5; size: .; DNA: TGTGCCAGCAGACGGTCAGGGGGCAGTCTCCAAGAGACCCAGTACTTC; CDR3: CASRRSGGSLQETQYF
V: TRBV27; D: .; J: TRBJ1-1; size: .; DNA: TGTGCCAGCAGTTTAGTAGGGGTGACTGAAGCTTTCTTT; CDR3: CASSLVGVTEAFF